The 23 T cell receptor beta chains below come from one sample, sequenced in a study of control samples from healthy donors and cancer patients. The method was immunoSEQ multiplex PCR; TCRdb's version includes in-frame clones alone and lacks a portion of them. The sample carries over 45,000 clones, more than 90% recorded once. The material sequenced was PBMCs. The source of these receptors is a man aged 25-45 years with colorectal cancer.

The chain uses TRBV10-3 and TRBJ1-1; D remains unclear. The CDR3 contains 13 residues. Germline V gene lookup returns CDR1 ENHRY and CDR2 SYGVKD. V was shortened by 3 bases and J by 0 bases, with 5 bases between the two germline ends. CDR3 in DNA: TGTGCCATCAGTGATGTGGTGAACACTGAAGCTTTCTTT. This encodes CAISDVVNTEAFF.

The chain recombines TRBV25-1 with TRBJ1-4, with D maybe TRBD1 (5 bases). Germline V gene lookup returns CDR1 MGHDK and CDR2 SYGVNS. V lost 0 bases and J lost 2, with 10 bases in between. This CDR3 is 16 amino acids long. CDR3 sequence: CASSEYWGATNEKLFF. The CDR3 DNA reads as TGTGCCAGCAGTGAATACTGGGGCGCGACTAATGAAAAACTGTTTTTT.

The J gene is TRBJ2-1, the V gene TRBV6-1, with D unresolved. Trimming stripped 2 bases from V and 0 bases from J, with 8 bases between. CDR3 length: 15 residues. Germline-derived CDR1 and CDR2 are MNHNS and SASEGT. CDR3 sequence: CASSEYRSSYNEQFF. The CDR3 DNA is TGTGCCAGCAGTGAATATCGGAGCTCCTACAATGAGCAGTTCTTC.

This clone was detected only once. The chain recombines TRBV9 with TRBJ2-5, with D uncertain. CDR1 and CDR2 from the germline V gene are SGDLS and YYNGEE. Trimming removed 4 bases from V and 2 bases from J, with 9 bases in between. The CDR3 is 13 amino acids. CDR3 sequence (DNA): TGTGCCAGCAGCCCTCGGCCACAAGAGACCCAGTACTTC. Residues: CASSPRPQETQYF.

CDR3 sequence (DNA): TGTGCTAGTGGTTTGGTAACCCGGGACGAGACCCAGTACTTC. Translation: CASGLVTRDETQYF. The chain recombines TRBV12-5 with TRBJ2-5; D assignment may be TRBD1 or TRBD2 (5 bases each). Germline-derived CDR1 and CDR2 are LGHNT and FRNRAP. The CDR3 loop spans 14 amino acids. Trimming shortened V by 0 bases and J by 5 bases, and 10 bases separated the two germline ends.

The chain links TRBV7-2 to TRBJ2-3, with 9 bases fitting TRBD2. From germline, CDR1 is SGHTA and CDR2 FQGNSA. The V and J ends lost 1 base and 4 bases, in that order; junction bases with no gene match: 3. The CDR3 spans 15 residues. Here the CDR3 DNA reads TGTGCCAGCAGCTTAGGGGCTAGCGGGGCAGATACGCAGTATTTT. Translating it yields CASSLGASGADTQYF.

The V and J genes are TRBV6-2 or TRBV6-3 and TRBJ1-5, with D possibly being TRBD1 (6 bases). Trimming took off 4 bases at V and 6 bases at J, with 16 bases between the two ends. Germline lookup yields CDR1 MNHEY and CDR2 SVGEGT. This CDR3 is built from 15 residues. The CDR3 protein is CASSLQGNLGQPQHF. DNA for the CDR3: TGTGCCAGCAGTTTACAGGGCAACCTCGGTCAGCCCCAGCATTTT.

V gene TRBV20-1 combines with J gene TRBJ2-2, with D unclear. Germline V CDR1 and CDR2: DFQATT, SNEGSKA (reference sequence). Trimming removed 3 bases from V and 0 bases from J, with 8 bases in between. This CDR3 spans 14 amino acids. The CDR3 bases are TGCAGTGCTAGTTCATCCGCGAACACCGGGGAGCTGTTTTTT. Its protein product is CSASSSANTGELFF.

The rearrangement joins TRBV4-1 to TRBJ1-1, with D maybe TRBD1 (6 bases). Deletions cut 5 bases from V and 0 bases from J, with 13 bases between. CDR3 length equals 15 residues. CDR1 and CDR2 from the germline V gene are MGHRA and YSYEKL. Here the CDR3 reads CASSFPDRVNTEAFF. CDR3 DNA sequence: TGCGCCAGCAGCTTTCCGGACAGAGTGAACACTGAAGCTTTCTTT.

The chain employs TRBV12-5 and TRBJ1-2; 8 nucleotides agree with TRBD1. The germline V gene has CDR1 LGHNT and CDR2 FRNRAP. V was clipped by 0 bases and J by 5 bases; unmatched bases: 11. The CDR3 contains 17 residues. DNA of the CDR3: TGTGCTAGTGGTTTGGTCCTGCAGGACAGGGACGGTTATGGCTACACCTTC. Protein product: CASGLVLQDRDGYGYTF.

This chain uses TRBV6-5 with TRBJ2-4; tentative D call: TRBD1 (6 bases). The germline V gene has CDR1 MNHEY and CDR2 SVGAGI. V was shortened by 8 bases and J by 5 bases, with 13 bases between the two germline ends. The CDR3 loop spans 13 amino acids. The CDR3 sequence: CASRGHLENIQYF. The DNA for the CDR3 is TGTGCCAGCCGGGGACATTTGGAAAACATTCAGTACTTC.

The rearrangement links TRBV11-2 to TRBJ2-1; perhaps TRBD2 as D (5 bases). The CDR3 length is 13 residues. Germline values: CDR1 SGHAT, CDR2 FQNNGV. V was trimmed by 0 bases and J by 8 bases, leaving 8 bases between them. The CDR3 sequence: CASSLDLSDEQFF. The CDR3 coding sequence is TGTGCCAGCAGCTTAGATCTTAGCGATGAGCAGTTCTTC.

This chain uses TRBV6-1 with TRBJ1-1, with TRBD1 as a possible D gene (5 bases). Germline V lookup: CDR1 MNHNS, CDR2 SASEGT. Trimming took off 2 bases at V and 2 bases at J, with 15 bases between the two ends. This CDR3 contains 16 residues. The CDR3, as DNA: TGTGCCAGCAGTGAATGGAGGGGTTCTTATAACACTGAAGCTTTCTTT. It codes for CASSEWRGSYNTEAFF.

The chain carries TRBV14 and TRBJ1-2, with D maybe TRBD1 (5 bases). Germline V gene sequence: CDR1 SGHDN, CDR2 FVKESK. This CDR3 is built from 13 residues. Trimming removed 5 bases from V and 7 bases from J, with 14 bases in between. The CDR3 region is CASSGGKRAGYTF. The DNA for the CDR3 is TGTGCCAGCAGCGGGGGGAAAAGGGCTGGCTACACCTTC.

The chain links TRBV19 to TRBJ1-3; 9 nucleotides align to TRBD1. CDR3 length equals 13 residues. Unmatched junction bases numbered 3, after V lost 5 bases and J lost 7 bases. Germline values: CDR1 LNHDA, CDR2 SQIVND (reference sequence). CDR3 amino acids: CASSLTGGNTIYF. CDR3 bases: TGTGCCAGTAGTCTGACAGGGGGGAACACCATATATTTT.

V gene TRBV30 combines with J gene TRBJ1-2, with 12 nucleotides matching TRBD1. V dropped 3 bases and J dropped 7; count of bases not matched to a gene: 6. CDR3 length: 14 residues. The germline V gene has CDR1 GTSNPN and CDR2 SVGIG (reference sequence). The CDR3 sequence: CAWRGDRGQSGYTF. The CDR3 nucleotides read TGTGCCTGGAGGGGGGACAGGGGGCAGAGTGGCTACACCTTC.

The chain employs TRBV6-1 and TRBJ1-2; no clear D. Germline CDR1 MNHNS, CDR2 SASEGT. The CDR3 contains 14 residues. V lost 2 bases and J lost 4, with 11 bases in between. The CDR3 DNA is TGTGCCAGCAGTGAACGGATGGGCCTCTATGGCTACACCTTC. Protein sequence: CASSERMGLYGYTF.

The chain employs TRBV6-2 or TRBV6-3 and TRBJ2-3; D call uncertain. V was trimmed by 7 bases and J by 6 bases, leaving 20 bases between them. CDR1 is MNHEY and CDR2 is SVGEGT in the germline V gene. The CDR3 extends over 15 amino acids. The CDR3 region is CASTPGVRVSDTQYF. The CDR3 DNA is TGTGCCAGCACCCCCGGCGTACGTGTCTCGGATACGCAGTATTTT.

This chain uses TRBV10-3 with TRBJ2-4; a possible D gene is TRBD2 (5 bases). This CDR3 contains 13 residues. Trimming shortened V by 4 bases and J by 2 bases, and 6 bases separated the two germline ends. CDR1 ENHRY and CDR2 SYGVKD come from the germline V gene. CDR3 nucleotide sequence: TGTGCCATCAGTGCGGGGTCCAAAAACATTCAGTACTTC. Translated, it gives CAISAGSKNIQYF.

V gene TRBV5-4 combines with J gene TRBJ1-2; 9 nucleotides align to TRBD1. The CDR3 runs 16 residues. Per the germline V gene, CDR1 is SGHNT and CDR2 is YYREEE (reference sequence). With V trimmed by 3 bases and J by 2 bases, 8 bases remained unmatched. CDR3 bases: TGTGCCAGCAGCTGGGGACAGGGAGACACCAACTATGGCTACACCTTC. It yields the protein CASSWGQGDTNYGYTF.

The chain links TRBV9 to TRBJ2-1; the D gene could be TRBD1 or TRBD2 (5 bases each). V gave up 3 bases and J gave up 3 bases, with 13 bases separating them. The CDR3 is made up of 15 amino acids. Germline V lookup: CDR1 SGDLS, CDR2 YYNGEE. The CDR3 region is CASSAAGAFYNEQFF. CDR3 nucleotide sequence: TGTGCCAGCAGCGCCGCCGGGGCTTTCTACAATGAGCAGTTCTTC.

This chain uses TRBV30 with TRBJ1-2; a possible D gene is TRBD1 (5 bases). The CDR3 loop spans 14 amino acids. Germline CDR1 reads GTSNPN; CDR2 reads SVGIG (reference sequence). Between the trimmed V and J ends, which lost 0 bases and 7 bases, there was a span of 15 bases. CDR3 in amino acids: CAWSVMGRALGYTF. The CDR3 DNA follows: TGTGCCTGGAGTGTAATGGGCAGGGCTCTTGGCTACACCTTC.

This chain joins TRBV11-2 and TRBJ1-2, with D tentatively TRBD1 (6 bases). Trimming took off 6 bases at V and 5 bases at J, with 22 bases between the two ends. Germline CDR1 and CDR2: SGHAT and FQNNGV. The CDR3 length is 16 residues. The CDR3: CASSSPYSDRSYGYTF. CDR3 bases: TGTGCCAGCAGTTCCCCATACTCAGACAGGTCTTATGGCTACACCTTC.